This T cell receptor beta chain was recovered during a study of T cell clonotyping in hematopoietic cell transplantation. The CDR3 is 11 amino acids. CDR1 is DFQATT, CDR2 SNEGSKA, per germline (reference sequence). V was trimmed by 6 bases and J by 9 bases, leaving 14 bases between them. Samples: about 28 days before transplant, then days 30, 100 and 180 after. Study-wide points: After transplant, recipient diversity fell while pathologically expanded clonotypes grew through day 180.

The repertoire was sequenced with immunoSEQ multiplex PCR; TCRdb's copy has only in-frame clones and lacks some. The sample carries approximately 4,600 clones, 94% recorded once. This clone appeared a single time. Its target is unknown. This clonotype originated in a male patient aged 60-69 years who had an allogeneic stem cell transplant from a related donor, so the T cells may come from the graft donor. Some clones in this sample may be carry-over from other donors' samples. Sample: PBMCs, taken 180 days after allogeneic stem cell transplant. The rearrangement links TRBV20-1 to TRBJ1-2; D unclear. Here the CDR3 DNA reads TGCAGTGCCGTCCGGCCTTTAAGCTACACCTTC. It specifies CSAVRPLSYTF.